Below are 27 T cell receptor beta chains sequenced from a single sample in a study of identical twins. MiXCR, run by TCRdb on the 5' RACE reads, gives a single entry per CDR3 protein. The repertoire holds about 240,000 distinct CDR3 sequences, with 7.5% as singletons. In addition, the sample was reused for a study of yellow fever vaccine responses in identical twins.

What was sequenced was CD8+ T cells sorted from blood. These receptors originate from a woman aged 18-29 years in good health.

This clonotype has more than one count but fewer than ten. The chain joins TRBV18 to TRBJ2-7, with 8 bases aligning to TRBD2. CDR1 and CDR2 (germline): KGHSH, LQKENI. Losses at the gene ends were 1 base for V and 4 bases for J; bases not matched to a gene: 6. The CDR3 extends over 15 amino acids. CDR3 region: CASSPQRELWYEQYF. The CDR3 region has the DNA TGTGCCAGCTCACCACAGCGGGAGCTTTGGTACGAGCAGTACTTC.

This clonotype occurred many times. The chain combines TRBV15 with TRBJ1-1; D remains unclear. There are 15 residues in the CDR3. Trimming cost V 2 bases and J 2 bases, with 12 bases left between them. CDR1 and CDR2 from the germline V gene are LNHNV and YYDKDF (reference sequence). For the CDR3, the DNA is TGTGCCACCAGCAGAAACAGAGGCCCTAACACTGAAGCTTTCTTT. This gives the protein CATSRNRGPNTEAFF. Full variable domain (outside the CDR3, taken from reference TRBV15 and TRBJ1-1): DAMVIQNPRYQVTQFGKPVTLSCSQTLNHNVMYWYQQKSSQAPKLLFHYYDKDFNNEADTPDNFQSRRPNTSFCFLDIRSPGLGDTAMYLCATSRNRGPNTEAFFGQGTRLTVV.

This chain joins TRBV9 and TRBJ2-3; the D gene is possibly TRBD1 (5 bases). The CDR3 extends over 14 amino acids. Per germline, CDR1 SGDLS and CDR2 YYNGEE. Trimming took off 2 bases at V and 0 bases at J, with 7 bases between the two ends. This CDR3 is CASSVGRSTDTQYF. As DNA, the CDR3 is TGTGCCAGCAGCGTGGGGCGGAGCACAGATACGCAGTATTTT.

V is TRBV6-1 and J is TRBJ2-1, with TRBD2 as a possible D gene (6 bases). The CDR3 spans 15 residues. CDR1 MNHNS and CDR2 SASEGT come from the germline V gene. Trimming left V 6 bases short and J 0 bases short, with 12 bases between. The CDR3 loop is CASSPWGDSYNEQFF. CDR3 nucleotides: TGTGCCAGCAGCCCCTGGGGGGACTCCTACAATGAGCAGTTCTTC.

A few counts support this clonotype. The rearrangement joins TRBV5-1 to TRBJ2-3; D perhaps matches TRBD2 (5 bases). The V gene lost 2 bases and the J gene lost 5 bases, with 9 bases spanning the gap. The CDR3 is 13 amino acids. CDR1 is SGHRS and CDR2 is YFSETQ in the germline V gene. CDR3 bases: TGCGCCAGCAGCTTCCGACTAAGAGATACGCAGTATTTT. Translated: CASSFRLRDTQYF. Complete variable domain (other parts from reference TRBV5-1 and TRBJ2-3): KAGVTQTPRYLIKTRGQQVTLSCSPISGHRSVSWYQQTPGQGLQFLFEYFSETQRNKGNFPGRFSGRQFSNSRSEMNVSTLELGDSALYLCASSFRLRDTQYFGPGTRLTVL.

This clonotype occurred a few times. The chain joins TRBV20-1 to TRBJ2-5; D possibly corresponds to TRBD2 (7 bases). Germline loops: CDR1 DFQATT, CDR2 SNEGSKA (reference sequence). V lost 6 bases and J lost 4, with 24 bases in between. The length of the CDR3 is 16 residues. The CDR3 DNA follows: TGCAGTGCAGACCCGGTGGGGGCTAGCGGTATAGAGACCCAGTACTTC. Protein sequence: CSADPVGASGIETQYF.

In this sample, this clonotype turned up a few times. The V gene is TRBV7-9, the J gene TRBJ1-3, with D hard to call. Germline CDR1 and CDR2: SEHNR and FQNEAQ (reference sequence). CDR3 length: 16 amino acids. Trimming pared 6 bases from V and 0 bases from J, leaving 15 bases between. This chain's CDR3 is CASRDLRTSSGNTIYF. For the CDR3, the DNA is TGTGCCAGCAGGGATCTAAGGACCTCCTCTGGAAACACCATATATTTT.

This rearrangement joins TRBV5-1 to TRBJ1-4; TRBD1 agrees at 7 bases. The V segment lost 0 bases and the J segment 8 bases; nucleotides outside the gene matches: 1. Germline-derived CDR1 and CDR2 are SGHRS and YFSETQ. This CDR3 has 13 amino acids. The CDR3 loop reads CASSLGQGEKLFF. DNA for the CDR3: TGCGCCAGCAGCTTGGGACAGGGAGAAAAACTGTTTTTT.

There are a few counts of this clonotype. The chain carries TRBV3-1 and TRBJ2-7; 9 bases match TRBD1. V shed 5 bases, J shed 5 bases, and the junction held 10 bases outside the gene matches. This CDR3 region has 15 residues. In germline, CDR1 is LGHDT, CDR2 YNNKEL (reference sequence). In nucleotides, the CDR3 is TGTGCCAGCAGCTCCCGTTGGGACAGGGACAACGAGCAGTACTTC. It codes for CASSSRWDRDNEQYF.

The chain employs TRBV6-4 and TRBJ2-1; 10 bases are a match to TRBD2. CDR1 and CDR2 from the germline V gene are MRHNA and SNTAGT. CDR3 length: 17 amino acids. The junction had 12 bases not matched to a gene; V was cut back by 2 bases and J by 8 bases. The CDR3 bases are TGTGCCAGCAGTGACGAGTCCCAAGCGGGAGGGCCCGATGAGCAGTTCTTC. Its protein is CASSDESQAGGPDEQFF.

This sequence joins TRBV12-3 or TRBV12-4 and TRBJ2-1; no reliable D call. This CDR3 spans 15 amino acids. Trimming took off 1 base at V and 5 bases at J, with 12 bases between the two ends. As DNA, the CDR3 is TGTGCCAGCAGTTTAGGTTCGGGTCCGGACAATGAGCAGTTCTTC. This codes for CASSLGSGPDNEQFF.

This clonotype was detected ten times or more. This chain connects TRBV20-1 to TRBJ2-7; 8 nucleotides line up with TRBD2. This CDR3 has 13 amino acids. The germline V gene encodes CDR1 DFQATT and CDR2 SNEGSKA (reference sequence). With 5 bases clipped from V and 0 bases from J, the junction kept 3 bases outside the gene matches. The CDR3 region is CSASGTSSYEQYF. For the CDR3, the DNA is TGCAGTGCTTCCGGGACTAGCTCCTACGAGCAGTACTTC.

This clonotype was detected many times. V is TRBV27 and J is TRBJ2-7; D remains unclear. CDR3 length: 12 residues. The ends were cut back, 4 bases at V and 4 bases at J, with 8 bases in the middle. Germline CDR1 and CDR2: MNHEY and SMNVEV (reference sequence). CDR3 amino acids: CASSSRLYEQYV. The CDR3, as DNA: TGTGCCAGCAGTTCCCGACTTTACGAGCAGTACGTC.

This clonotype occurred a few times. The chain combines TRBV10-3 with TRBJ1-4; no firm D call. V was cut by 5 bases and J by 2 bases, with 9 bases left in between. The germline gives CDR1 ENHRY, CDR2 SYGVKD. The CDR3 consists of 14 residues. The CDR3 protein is CAISRGDTNEKLFF. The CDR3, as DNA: TGTGCCATCAGTCGGGGAGACACTAATGAAAAACTGTTTTTT.

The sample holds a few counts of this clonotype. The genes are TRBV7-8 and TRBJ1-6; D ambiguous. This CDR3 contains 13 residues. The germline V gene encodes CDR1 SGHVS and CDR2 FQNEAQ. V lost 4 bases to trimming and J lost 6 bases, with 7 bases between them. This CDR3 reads CASSSDLNSPLHF. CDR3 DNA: TGTGCCAGCAGCTCCGACCTTAATTCACCCCTCCACTTT.

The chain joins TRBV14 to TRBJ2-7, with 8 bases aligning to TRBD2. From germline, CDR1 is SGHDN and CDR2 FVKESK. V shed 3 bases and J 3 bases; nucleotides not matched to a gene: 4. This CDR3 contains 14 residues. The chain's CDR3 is CASSQRGELYEQYF. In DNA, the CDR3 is TGTGCCAGCAGCCAGCGGGGGGAACTCTACGAGCAGTACTTC.

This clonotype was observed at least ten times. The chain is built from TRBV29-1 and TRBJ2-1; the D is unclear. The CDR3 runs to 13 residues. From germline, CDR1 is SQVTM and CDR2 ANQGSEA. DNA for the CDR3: TGCAACGCTTTGTTCGGGTCCTACAATGAGCAGTTCTTC. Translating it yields CNALFGSYNEQFF.

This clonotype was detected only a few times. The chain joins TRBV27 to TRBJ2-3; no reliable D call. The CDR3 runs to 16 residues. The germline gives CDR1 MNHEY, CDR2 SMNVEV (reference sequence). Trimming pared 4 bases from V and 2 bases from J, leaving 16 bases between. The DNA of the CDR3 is TGTGCCAGCAGTTCGCGCTTCCGGCAGGACACAGATACGCAGTATTTT. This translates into CASSSRFRQDTDTQYF.

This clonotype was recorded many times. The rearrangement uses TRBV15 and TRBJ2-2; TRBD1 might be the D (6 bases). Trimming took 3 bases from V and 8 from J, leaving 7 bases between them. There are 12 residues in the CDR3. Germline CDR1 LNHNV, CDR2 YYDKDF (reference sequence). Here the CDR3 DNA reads TGTGCCACCAGCAGGACAGGAGGGGAGCTGTTTTTT. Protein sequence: CATSRTGGELFF.

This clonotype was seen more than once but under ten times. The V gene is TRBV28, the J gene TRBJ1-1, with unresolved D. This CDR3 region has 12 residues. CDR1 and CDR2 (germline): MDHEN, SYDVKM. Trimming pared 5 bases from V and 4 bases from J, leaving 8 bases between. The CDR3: CASSPFFTEAFF. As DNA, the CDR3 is TGTGCCAGCAGTCCATTTTTCACTGAAGCTTTCTTT.

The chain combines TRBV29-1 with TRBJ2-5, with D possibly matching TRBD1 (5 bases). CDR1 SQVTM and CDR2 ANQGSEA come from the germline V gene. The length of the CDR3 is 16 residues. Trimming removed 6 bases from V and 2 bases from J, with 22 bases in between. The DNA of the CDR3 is TGCAGCGTGGACGGACACCTTGACCCCCAGCAAGAGACCCAGTACTTC. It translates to CSVDGHLDPQQETQYF.

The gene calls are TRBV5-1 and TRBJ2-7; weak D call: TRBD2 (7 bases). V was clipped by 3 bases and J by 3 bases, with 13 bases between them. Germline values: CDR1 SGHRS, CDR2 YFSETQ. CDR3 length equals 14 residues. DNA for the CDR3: TGCGCCAGCAGCTCGGGGGGCGCAATCTACGAGCAGTACTTC. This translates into CASSSGGAIYEQYF.

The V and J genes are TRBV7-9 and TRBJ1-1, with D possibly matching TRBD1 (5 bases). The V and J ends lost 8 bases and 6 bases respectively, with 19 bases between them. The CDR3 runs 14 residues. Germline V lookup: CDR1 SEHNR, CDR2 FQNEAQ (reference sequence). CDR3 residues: CASWGGTGNAEAFF. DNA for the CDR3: TGTGCCAGCTGGGGCGGGACCGGTAACGCTGAAGCTTTCTTT.

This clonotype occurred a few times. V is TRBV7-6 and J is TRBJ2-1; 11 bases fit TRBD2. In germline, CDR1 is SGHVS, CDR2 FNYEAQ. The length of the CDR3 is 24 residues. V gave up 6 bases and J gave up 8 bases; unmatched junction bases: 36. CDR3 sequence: CASRPASGTSGSSTTLGDPYEQFF. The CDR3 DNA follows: TGTGCCAGCAGACCCGCATCCGGGACTAGCGGTTCAAGCACAACACTTGGGGACCCTTATGAGCAGTTCTTC.

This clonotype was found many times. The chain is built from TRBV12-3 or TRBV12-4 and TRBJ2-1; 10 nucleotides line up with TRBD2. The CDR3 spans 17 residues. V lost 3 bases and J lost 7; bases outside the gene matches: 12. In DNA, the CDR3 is TGTGCCAGCAGTTTCCTTACCGTAGCGGGAGGTGGGAATGAGCAGTTCTTC. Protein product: CASSFLTVAGGGNEQFF.

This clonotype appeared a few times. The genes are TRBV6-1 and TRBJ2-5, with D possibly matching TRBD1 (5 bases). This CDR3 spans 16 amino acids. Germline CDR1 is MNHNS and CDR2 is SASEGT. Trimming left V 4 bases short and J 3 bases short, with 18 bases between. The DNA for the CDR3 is TGTGCCAGCAGTGTCTGGGGCGTGACAGATGAAGAGACCCAGTACTTC. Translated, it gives CASSVWGVTDEETQYF.

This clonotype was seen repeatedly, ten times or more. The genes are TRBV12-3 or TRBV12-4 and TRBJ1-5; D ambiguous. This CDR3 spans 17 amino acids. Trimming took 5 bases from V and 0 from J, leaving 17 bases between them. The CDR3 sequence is CASSPLRTVDSNQPQHF. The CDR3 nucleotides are TGTGCCAGCAGTCCTCTCCGGACGGTAGATAGCAATCAGCCCCAGCATTTT.